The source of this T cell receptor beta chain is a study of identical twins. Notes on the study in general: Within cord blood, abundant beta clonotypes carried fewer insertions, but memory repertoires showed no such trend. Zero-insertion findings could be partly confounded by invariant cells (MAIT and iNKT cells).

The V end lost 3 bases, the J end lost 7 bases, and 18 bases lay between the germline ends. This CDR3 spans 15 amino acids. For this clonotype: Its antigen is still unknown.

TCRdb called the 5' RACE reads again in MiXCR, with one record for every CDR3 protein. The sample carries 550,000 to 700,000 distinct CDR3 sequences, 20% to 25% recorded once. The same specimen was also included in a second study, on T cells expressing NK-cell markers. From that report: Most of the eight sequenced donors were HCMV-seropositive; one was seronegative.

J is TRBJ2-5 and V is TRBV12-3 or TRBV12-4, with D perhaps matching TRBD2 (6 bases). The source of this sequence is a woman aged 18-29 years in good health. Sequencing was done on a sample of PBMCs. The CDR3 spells CASSLALAGFGTQYF. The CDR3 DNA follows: TGTGCCAGCAGTTTGGCTTTGGCGGGGTTTGGGACCCAGTACTTC.